The clone carrying this T cell receptor beta chain has only a few counts. Its antigen is not known. Time point reported: patch test 2, 6 weeks after DPC sensitization. Specified treatment: therapeutic diphenylcyclopropenone sensitization with weekly scalp DPC. Germline assignment: CDR1 DFQATT and CDR2 SNEGSKA (reference sequence). V dropped 6 bases and J dropped 0; count of bases not matched to a gene: 1. This CDR3 has 14 residues. This specimen belongs to a study of human T cells and chemical hapten exposure. Study at large: Donors were sensitized with 2% DPC on the upper inner arm. Upper-back patch tests with 0.01% DPC were read at 6 days.

In the library, unique molecular identifiers were attached to individual cDNA molecules. TCRdb itself ran the RACE reads through MiXCR, one entry per CDR3 protein. Of about 96,000 distinct CDR3 sequences in the sample, 7.5% to 10% are singletons; the top ten hold approximately 2%. General study results and limits: Relative to control repertoires, expanded TCRs gave rise to significantly more large CDR3 similarity clusters.

The receptor comes from a woman aged 40 to 49 with alopecia areata. Some clones in this sample may be carry-over from other donors' samples. V gene TRBV20-1 combines with J gene TRBJ2-7; 14 positions agree with TRBD2. Specimen: whole blood, collected in connection with sensitization to the hapten diphenylcyclopropenone (DPC). CDR3 coding DNA: TGCAGTGCCGGGACTAGCGGGAGCTCCTACGAGCAGTACTTC. Residues: CSAGTSGSSYEQYF.